The rows below give T cell receptor beta chains drawn from one sample of a study of response to subunit inactivated influenza vaccine. Each CDR3 protein gets one entry after TCRdb re-called the RT-PCR reads with MiXCR. The table records roughly 540,000 distinct CDR3 sequences, 20% to 25% of them present only once. The same sample was also studied in work on T cells expressing NK-cell markers.

This material consisted of CD4+ T cells sorted from PBMCs, taken roughly 12 days after vaccination. These TCRs come from a man between 45 and 60 years old who received an inactivated influenza vaccine. CDR3s include the opening cysteine and the closing phenylalanine or tryptophan. Fields, in order: V gene, clone size, D gene, J gene, CDR3 protein, CDR3 DNA. The D gene is left open where the match is weak. The listing skips clone size in some rows; elsewhere it reads once, few, many or a size class.

>TRBV20-1|.|.|TRBJ2-3
CSASTAQSTDTQYF
TGCAGTGCATCGACTGCTCAGAGCACAGATACGCAGTATTTT
>TRBV7-8|few|.|TRBJ1-4
CASSLERGQGVDEKLFF
TGTGCCAGCAGCTTAGAAAGGGGTCAGGGTGTAGATGAAAAACTGTTTTTT
>TRBV11-1|few|TRBD1|TRBJ2-3
CASSVTGVPDTQYF
TGTGCCAGCAGCGTGACAGGGGTCCCAGATACGCAGTATTTT
>TRBV5-1|.|.|TRBJ2-2
CASRSGSTGELFF
TGCGCCAGCAGGTCTGGCTCCACCGGGGAGCTGTTTTTT
>TRBV28|.|.|TRBJ2-3
CASSLAGTAATDTQYF
TGTGCCAGCAGTTTGGCCGGGACCGCAGCCACAGATACGCAGTATTTT
>TRBV7-8|few|TRBD1|TRBJ2-7
CASSLFRDRGDEQYF
TGTGCCAGCAGCTTATTTAGGGACAGGGGCGACGAGCAGTACTTC
>TRBV19|.|.|TRBJ1-3
CASSMKKNTIYF
TGTGCCAGTAGTATGAAGAAAAACACCATATATTTT
>TRBV7-2|.|.|TRBJ2-4
CASSLGWQAVAKNIQYF
TGTGCCAGCAGCTTAGGTTGGCAGGCGGTAGCCAAAAACATTCAGTACTTC
>TRBV3-1|few|.|TRBJ2-7
CASSQRGKEQYF
TGTGCCAGCAGCCAACGGGGAAAGGAGCAGTACTTC
>TRBV15|many|.|TRBJ1-2
CATSRDLGRNYGYTF
TGTGCCACCAGCAGAGATCTCGGGAGGAACTATGGCTACACCTTC
>TRBV3-1|.|.|TRBJ1-1
CASSQVLLGVNTEAFF
TGTGCCAGCAGCCAAGTATTGTTGGGGGTGAACACTGAAGCTTTCTTT
>TRBV5-1|.|TRBD2|TRBJ2-7
CASSPRTSGLSYEQYF
TGCGCCAGCAGTCCAAGGACTAGCGGACTCTCCTACGAGCAGTACTTC
>TRBV6-2/TRBV6-3|few|TRBD1|TRBJ1-5
CASSTTGRQSNQPQHF
TGTGCCAGCAGTACGACAGGGAGGCAAAGCAATCAGCCCCAGCATTTT
>TRBV12-3/TRBV12-4|.|.|TRBJ1-2
CASSHRVSYGYTF
TGTGCCAGCAGCCACCGGGTCAGTTATGGCTACACCTTC
>TRBV11-2|few|.|TRBJ2-7
CASSWGLEGEQYF
TGTGCCAGCAGCTGGGGGCTTGAGGGCGAGCAGTACTTC
>TRBV5-6|.|.|TRBJ2-7
CASSQPGPREQYF
TGTGCCAGCAGCCAGCCGGGACCCCGCGAGCAGTACTTC
>TRBV7-8|.|.|TRBJ2-2
CASAPPGELFF
TGTGCCAGCGCGCCGCCCGGGGAGCTGTTTTTT
>TRBV2|.|TRBD1|TRBJ2-2
CASSAGTGEAGELFF
TGTGCCAGCAGTGCCGGGACAGGGGAAGCCGGGGAGCTGTTTTTT
>TRBV10-3|few|.|TRBJ2-1
CAANQGPGTHNEQFF
TGTGCCGCTAACCAGGGGCCCGGTACCCACAATGAGCAGTTCTTC
>TRBV29-1|.|.|TRBJ2-1
CSVGEHTEQFF
TGCAGCGTTGGTGAGCACACGGAGCAGTTCTTC
>TRBV24-1|few|.|TRBJ2-5
CATSDRSLGGVETQYF
TGTGCCACCAGTGACCGGAGCCTTGGGGGAGTGGAGACCCAGTACTTC
>TRBV10-3|.|.|TRBJ2-1
CAISESRDEQFF
TGTGCCATCAGTGAGTCACGGGATGAGCAGTTCTTC
>TRBV20-1|.|TRBD2|TRBJ2-6
CSAVRGDQAGANVLTF
TGCAGTGCCGTTCGGGGGGACCAGGCTGGGGCCAACGTCCTGACTTTC
>TRBV20-1|.|TRBD2|TRBJ2-3
CSASQLADNTDTQYF
TGCAGTGCCTCCCAACTAGCGGACAACACAGATACGCAGTATTTT
>TRBV23-1|.|TRBD2|TRBJ2-7
CASSQSPEGNTKQASGPDYEQYF
TGCGCCAGCAGTCAATCCCCCGAAGGGAACACCAAACAGGCTAGCGGGCCAGATTACGAGCAGTACTTC
>TRBV20-1|.|TRBD1|TRBJ1-5
CSARDSQGANQPQHF
TGCAGTGCTAGAGATTCCCAGGGGGCCAATCAGCCCCAGCATTTT
>TRBV7-2|.|TRBD1|TRBJ2-5
CASSSTRGQETQYF
TGTGCCAGCAGCTCCACCAGGGGGCAAGAGACCCAGTACTTC